The 5 T cell receptor beta chains listed next were all sequenced from one sample in a study of T cells in Graves' hyperthyroidism and ophthalmopathy (dated by TCRdb to the late 2010s). The receptor library was made with multiplex PCR. This sample was sequenced with an Illumina HiSeq 2000. TCR beta CDR3 regions were amplified from RNA transcripts. The TCR CDR3 was subjected to a first round of RT-PCR using the HTBI primer set and the Qiagen OneStep RT-PCR kit. The public reads were run again by TCRdb, first through fastp at Q25 and then through MiXCR, and only productive beta chains were kept. Entries that share a CDR3 protein sequence are merged under the most common genes and DNA. Across this sample there are fewer than 450,000 distinct CDR3 sequences, with around 15% seen only once. The ten top clones hold around 27% of the sample. The specimen was blood. The source of these receptors is a man over 45 with Graves' ophthalmopathy.

This clonotype was seen ten or more times. The chain recombines TRBV14 with TRBJ1-1, with D tentatively TRBD1 (6 bases). Germline loops: CDR1 SGHDN, CDR2 FVKESK. This CDR3 comprises 13 residues. The V end lost 4 bases, the J end lost 3 bases, and 9 bases lay between the germline ends. The CDR3 loop reads CASSRTGYTEAFF. The CDR3 DNA reads as TGTGCCAGCAGCCGAACAGGGTACACTGAAGCTTTCTTT.

The gene calls are TRBV10-3 and TRBJ2-3; TRBD1 might be the D (6 bases). There are 12 residues in the CDR3. V lost 10 bases and J 5 bases, leaving 13 bases between the germline ends. Germline CDR1 reads ENHRY; CDR2 reads SYGVKD. The CDR3 DNA follows: TGTGCCACTAGGACAGCTGGAGATACGCAGTATTTT. Protein: CATRTAGDTQYF.

This sequence joins TRBV19 and TRBJ2-7; D unresolved. V was cut by 2 bases and J by 5 bases, with 13 bases left in between. The V gene's germline CDR1 is LNHDA and CDR2 SQIVND (reference sequence). CDR3 length: 14 amino acids. The CDR3 region has the DNA TGTGCCAGTAGTATAAAGACTCGGACGAACGAGCAGTACTTC. It yields the protein CASSIKTRTNEQYF.

This clonotype was seen repeatedly, ten times or more. The V gene is TRBV7-2, the J gene TRBJ2-5, with D unclear. Germline CDR1 and CDR2: SGHTA and FQGNSA. The V and J ends lost 2 bases and 13 bases respectively, with 29 bases between them. The length of the CDR3 is 17 residues. CDR3 nucleotide sequence: TGTGCCAGCAGCTTATCCACGAGCGTGCCGTATAGGGATACTGGGTACTTC. This encodes CASSLSTSVPYRDTGYF. Full variable domain (outside the CDR3, taken from reference TRBV7-2 and TRBJ2-5): GAGVSQSPSNKVTEKGKDVELRCDPISGHTALYWYRQSLGQGLEFLIYFQGNSAPDKSGLPSDRFSAERTGGSVSTLTIQRTQQEDSAVYLCASSLSTSVPYRDTGYFGPGTRLLVL.

This clonotype showed up many times. V and J are TRBV30 and TRBJ2-2; 9 positions agree with TRBD2. Germline trimming cut 0 bases from V and 5 bases from J; bases unmatched to any gene: 7. The CDR3 has 16 amino acids. Germline loops: CDR1 GTSNPN, CDR2 SVGIG (reference sequence). CDR3 nucleotides: TGTGCCTGGAGTGTTTTAGCGGGAGTGTTTACCGGGGAGCTGTTTTTT. It translates to CAWSVLAGVFTGELFF.